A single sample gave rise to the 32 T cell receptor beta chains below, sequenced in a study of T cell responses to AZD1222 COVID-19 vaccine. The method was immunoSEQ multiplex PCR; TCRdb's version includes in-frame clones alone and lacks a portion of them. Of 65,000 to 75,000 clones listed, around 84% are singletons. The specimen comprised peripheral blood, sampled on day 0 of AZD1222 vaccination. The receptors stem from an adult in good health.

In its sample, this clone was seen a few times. CDR3 residues: CASSRQDSYEQYF. The CDR3 coding sequence is TGTGCCAGCAGTAGACAGGACTCCTACGAGCAGTACTTC. This chain joins TRBV11-2 and TRBJ2-7, with a possible D match to TRBD1 (6 bases). The CDR3 runs to 13 residues. Germline loops: CDR1 SGHAT, CDR2 FQNNGV. Trimming took 6 bases from V and 0 from J, leaving 9 bases between them.

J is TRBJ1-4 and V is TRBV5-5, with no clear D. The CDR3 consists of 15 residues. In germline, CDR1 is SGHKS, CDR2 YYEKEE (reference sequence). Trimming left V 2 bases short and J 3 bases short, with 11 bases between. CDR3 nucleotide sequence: TGTGCCAGCAGCTTCGGAAACAGAGCTAATGAAAAACTGTTTTTT. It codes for CASSFGNRANEKLFF.

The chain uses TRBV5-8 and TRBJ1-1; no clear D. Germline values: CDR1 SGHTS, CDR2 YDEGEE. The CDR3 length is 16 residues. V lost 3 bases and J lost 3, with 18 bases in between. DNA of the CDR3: TGTGCCAGCAGCTCCGGTTGGGATCAAGTTTACACTGAAGCTTTCTTT. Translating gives CASSSGWDQVYTEAFF.

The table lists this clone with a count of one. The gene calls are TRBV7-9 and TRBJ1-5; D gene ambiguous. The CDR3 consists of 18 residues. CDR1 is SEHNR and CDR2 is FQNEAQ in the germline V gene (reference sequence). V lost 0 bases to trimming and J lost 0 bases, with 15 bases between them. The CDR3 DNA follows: TGTGCCAGCAGCTTAGCTCGCCGGAGAGACGATAGCAATCAGCCCCAGCATTTT. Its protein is CASSLARRRDDSNQPQHF.

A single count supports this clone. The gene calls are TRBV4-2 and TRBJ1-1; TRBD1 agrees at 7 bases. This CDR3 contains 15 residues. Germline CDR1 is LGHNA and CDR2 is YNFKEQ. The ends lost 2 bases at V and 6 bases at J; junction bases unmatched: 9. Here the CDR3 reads CASSQQRTGGAEAFF. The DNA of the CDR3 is TGTGCCAGCAGCCAACAACGGACAGGAGGGGCTGAAGCTTTCTTT.

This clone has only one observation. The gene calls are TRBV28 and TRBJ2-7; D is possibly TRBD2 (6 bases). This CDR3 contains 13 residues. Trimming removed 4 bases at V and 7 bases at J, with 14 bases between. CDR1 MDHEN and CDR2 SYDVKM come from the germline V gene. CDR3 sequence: CASSWGDWREQYF. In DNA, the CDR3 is TGTGCCAGCAGTTGGGGGGACTGGAGGGAGCAGTACTTC.

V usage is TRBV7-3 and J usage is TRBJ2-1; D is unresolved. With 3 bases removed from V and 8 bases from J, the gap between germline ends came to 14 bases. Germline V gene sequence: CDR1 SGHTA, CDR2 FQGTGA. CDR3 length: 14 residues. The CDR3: CASSFHTRRDEQFF. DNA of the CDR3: TGTGCCAGCAGCTTTCACACCCGAAGAGATGAGCAGTTCTTC.

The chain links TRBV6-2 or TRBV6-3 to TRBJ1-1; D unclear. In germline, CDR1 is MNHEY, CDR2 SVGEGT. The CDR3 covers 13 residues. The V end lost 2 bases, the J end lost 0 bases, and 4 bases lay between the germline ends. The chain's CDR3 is CASSYGMNTEAFF. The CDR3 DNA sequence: TGTGCCAGCAGTTACGGAATGAACACTGAAGCTTTCTTT.

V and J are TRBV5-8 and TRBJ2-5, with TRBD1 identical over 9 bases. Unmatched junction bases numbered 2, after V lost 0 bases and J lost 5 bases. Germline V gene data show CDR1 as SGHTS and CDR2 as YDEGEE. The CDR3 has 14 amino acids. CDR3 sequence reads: CASSLAGQGETQYF. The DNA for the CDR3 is TGTGCCAGCAGCTTGGCGGGACAGGGCGAGACCCAGTACTTC.

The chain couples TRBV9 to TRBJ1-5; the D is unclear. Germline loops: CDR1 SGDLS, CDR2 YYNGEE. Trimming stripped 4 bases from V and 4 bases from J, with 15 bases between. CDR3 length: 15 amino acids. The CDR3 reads CASSSTPLVNQPQHF. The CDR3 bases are TGTGCCAGCAGCTCTACCCCTTTGGTAAATCAGCCCCAGCATTTT. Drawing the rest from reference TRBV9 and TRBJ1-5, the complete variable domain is DSGVTQTPKHLITATGQRVTLRCSPRSGDLSVYWYQQSLDQGLQFLIQYYNGEERAKGNILERFSAQQFPDLHSELNLSSLELGDSALYFCASSSTPLVNQPQHFGDGTRLSIL.

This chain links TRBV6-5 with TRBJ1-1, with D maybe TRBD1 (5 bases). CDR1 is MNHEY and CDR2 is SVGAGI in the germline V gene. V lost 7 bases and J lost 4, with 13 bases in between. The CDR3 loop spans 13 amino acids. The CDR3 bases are TGTGCCAGCAATATGCAGGGTCTCACTGAAGCTTTCTTT. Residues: CASNMQGLTEAFF.

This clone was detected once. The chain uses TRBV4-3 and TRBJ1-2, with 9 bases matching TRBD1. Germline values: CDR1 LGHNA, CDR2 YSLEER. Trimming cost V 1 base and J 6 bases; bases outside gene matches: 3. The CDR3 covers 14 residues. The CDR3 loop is CASSQVWDRDGYTF. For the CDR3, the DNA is TGCGCCAGCAGCCAAGTTTGGGACAGGGATGGCTACACCTTC.

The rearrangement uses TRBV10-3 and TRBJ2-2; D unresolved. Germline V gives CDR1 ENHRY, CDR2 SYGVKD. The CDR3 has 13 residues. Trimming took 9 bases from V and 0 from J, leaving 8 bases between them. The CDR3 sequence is CAIGAANTGELFF. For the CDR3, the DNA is TGTGCCATAGGCGCAGCGAACACCGGGGAGCTGTTTTTT.

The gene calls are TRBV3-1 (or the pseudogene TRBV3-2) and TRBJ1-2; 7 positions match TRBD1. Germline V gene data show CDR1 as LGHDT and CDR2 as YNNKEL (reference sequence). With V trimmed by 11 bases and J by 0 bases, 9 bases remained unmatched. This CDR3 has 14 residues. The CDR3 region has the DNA TGTGCCTCCCGGGGACAGCTTCCTAACTATGGCTACACCTTC. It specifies CASRGQLPNYGYTF.

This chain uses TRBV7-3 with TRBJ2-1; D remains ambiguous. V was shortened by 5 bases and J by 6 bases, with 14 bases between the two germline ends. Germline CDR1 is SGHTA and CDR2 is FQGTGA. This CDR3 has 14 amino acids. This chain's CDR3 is CASSPVGRLNEQFF. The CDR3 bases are TGTGCCAGCAGCCCGGTCGGTCGGCTCAATGAGCAGTTCTTC. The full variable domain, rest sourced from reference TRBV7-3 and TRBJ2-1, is GAGVSQTPSNKVTEKGKYVELRCDPISGHTALYWYRQSLGQGPEFLIYFQGTGAADDSGLPNDRFFAVRPEGSVSTLKIQRTERGDSAVYLCASSPVGRLNEQFFGPGTRLTVL.

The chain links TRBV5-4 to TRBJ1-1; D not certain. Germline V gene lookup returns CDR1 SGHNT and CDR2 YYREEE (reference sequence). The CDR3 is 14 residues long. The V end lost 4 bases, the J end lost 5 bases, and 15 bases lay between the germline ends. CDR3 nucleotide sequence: TGTGCCAGCAGCCCCGCTGTTGTAGGGACTGAAGCTTTCTTT. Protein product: CASSPAVVGTEAFF. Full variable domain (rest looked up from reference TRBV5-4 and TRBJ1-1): ETGVTQSPTHLIKTRGQQVTLRCSSQSGHNTVSWYQQALGQGPQFIFQYYREEENGRGNFPPRFSGLQFPNYSSELNVNALELDDSALYLCASSPAVVGTEAFFGQGTRLTVV.

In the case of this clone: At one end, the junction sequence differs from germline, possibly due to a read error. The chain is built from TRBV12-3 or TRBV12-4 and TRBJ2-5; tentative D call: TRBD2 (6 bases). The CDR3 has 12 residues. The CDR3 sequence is CASRSDGTSWDF. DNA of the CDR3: TGTGCCAGCAGGTCTGATGGGACTTCCTGGGACTTC.

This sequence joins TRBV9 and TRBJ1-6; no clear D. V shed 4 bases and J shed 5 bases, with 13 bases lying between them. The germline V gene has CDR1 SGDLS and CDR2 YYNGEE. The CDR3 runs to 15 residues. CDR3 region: CASSSPIRDNSPLHF. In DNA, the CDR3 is TGTGCCAGCAGCTCACCCATAAGGGATAATTCACCCCTCCACTTT.

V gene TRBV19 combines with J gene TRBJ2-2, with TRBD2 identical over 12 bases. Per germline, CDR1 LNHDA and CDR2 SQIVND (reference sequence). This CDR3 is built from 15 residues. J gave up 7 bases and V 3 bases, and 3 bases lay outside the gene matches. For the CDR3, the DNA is TGTGCCAGTAGTATGTCTAGCGGGAGGGTCGGGGAGCTGTTTTTT. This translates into CASSMSSGRVGELFF.

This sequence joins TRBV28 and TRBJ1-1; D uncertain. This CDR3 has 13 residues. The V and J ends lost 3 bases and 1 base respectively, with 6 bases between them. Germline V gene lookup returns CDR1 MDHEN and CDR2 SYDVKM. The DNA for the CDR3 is TGTGCCAGCAGTTTGTTAAGGAACACTGAAGCTTTCTTT. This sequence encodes CASSLLRNTEAFF.

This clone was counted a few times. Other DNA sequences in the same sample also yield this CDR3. CDR3: CASSVGGEETQYF. DNA for the CDR3: TGTGCCAGCAGCGTAGGCGGAGAAGAGACCCAGTACTTC. The rearrangement joins TRBV9 to TRBJ2-5, with D hard to call. Germline CDR1 SGDLS, CDR2 YYNGEE. CDR3 length: 13 amino acids. V gave up 0 bases and J gave up 3 bases, with 6 bases separating them.

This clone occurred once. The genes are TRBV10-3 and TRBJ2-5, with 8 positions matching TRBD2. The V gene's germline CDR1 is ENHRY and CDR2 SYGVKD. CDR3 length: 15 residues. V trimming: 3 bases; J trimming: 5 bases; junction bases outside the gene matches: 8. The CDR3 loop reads CAISEAGVAAETQYF. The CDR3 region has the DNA TGTGCCATCAGTGAAGCGGGAGTTGCTGCGGAGACCCAGTACTTC.

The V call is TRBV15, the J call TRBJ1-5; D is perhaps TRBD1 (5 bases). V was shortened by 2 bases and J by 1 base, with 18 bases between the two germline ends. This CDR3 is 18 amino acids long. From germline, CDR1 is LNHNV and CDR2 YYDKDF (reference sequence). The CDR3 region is CATSRPRGGDLSNQPQHF. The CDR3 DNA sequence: TGTGCCACCAGCAGACCCCGGGGGGGGGATTTAAGCAATCAGCCCCAGCATTTT.

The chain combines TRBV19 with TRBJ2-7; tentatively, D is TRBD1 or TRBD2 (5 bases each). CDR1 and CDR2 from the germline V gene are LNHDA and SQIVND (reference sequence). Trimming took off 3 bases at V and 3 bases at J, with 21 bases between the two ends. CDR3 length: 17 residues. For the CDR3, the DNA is TGTGCCAGTAGTATTAAATTTTGGTCGCGAGGGGTCTACGAGCAGTACTTC. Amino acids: CASSIKFWSRGVYEQYF.

CDR3 sequence (DNA): TGTGCCAGCAGTTTGCTCGAGGGCAGCGGCAATCAGCCCCAGCATTTT. Translated, it gives CASSLLEGSGNQPQHF. The V call is TRBV28, the J call TRBJ1-5, with D unresolved. Germline V gives CDR1 MDHEN, CDR2 SYDVKM. The CDR3 consists of 16 residues. V lost 3 bases and J 2 bases, leaving 14 bases between the germline ends.

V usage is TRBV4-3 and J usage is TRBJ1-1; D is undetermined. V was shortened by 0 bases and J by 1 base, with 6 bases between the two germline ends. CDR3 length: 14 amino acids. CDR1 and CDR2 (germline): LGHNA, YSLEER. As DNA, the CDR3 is TGCGCCAGCAGCCAAGATCTGGGGAACACTGAAGCTTTCTTT. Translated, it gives CASSQDLGNTEAFF.

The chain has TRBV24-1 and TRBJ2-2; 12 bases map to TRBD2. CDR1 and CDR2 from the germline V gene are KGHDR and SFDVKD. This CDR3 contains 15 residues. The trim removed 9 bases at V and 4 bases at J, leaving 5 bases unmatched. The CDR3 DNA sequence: TGTGCCACCCGGACTAGCGGGGTAGGCACCGGGGAGCTGTTTTTT. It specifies CATRTSGVGTGELFF.

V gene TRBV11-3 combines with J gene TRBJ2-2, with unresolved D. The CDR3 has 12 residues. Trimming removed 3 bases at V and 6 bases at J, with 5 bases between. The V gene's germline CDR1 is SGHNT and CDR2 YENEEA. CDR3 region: CASSFAPGELFF. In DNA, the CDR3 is TGTGCCAGCAGCTTCGCTCCCGGGGAGCTGTTTTTT.

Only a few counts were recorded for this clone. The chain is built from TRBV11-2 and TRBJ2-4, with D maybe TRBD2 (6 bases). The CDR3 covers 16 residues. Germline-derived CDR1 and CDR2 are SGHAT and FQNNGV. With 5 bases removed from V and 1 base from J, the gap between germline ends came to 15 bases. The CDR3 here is CASSHIQGGAKNIQYF. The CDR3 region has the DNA TGTGCCAGCAGCCATATTCAAGGAGGGGCCAAAAACATTCAGTACTTC.

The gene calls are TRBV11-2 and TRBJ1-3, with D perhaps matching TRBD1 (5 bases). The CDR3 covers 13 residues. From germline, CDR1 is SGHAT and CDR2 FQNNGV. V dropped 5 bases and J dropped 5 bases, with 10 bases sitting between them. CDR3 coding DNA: TGTGCCAGCAGCCCGGGGACCAGAAACACCATATATTTT. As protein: CASSPGTRNTIYF.

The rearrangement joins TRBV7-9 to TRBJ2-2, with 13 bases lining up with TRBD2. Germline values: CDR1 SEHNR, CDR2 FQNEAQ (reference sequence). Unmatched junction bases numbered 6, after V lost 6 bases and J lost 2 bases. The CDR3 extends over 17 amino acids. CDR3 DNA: TGTGCCAGCAGGTCCGGGACTAGCGGGGTTAACACCGGGGAGCTGTTTTTT. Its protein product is CASRSGTSGVNTGELFF.

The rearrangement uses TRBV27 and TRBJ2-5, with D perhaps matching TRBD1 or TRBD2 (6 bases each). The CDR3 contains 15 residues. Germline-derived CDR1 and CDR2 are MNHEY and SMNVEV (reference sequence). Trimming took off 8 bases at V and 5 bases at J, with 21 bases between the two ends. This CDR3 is CASQRGAQGDETQYF. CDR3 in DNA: TGTGCCAGCCAAAGGGGGGCCCAGGGTGACGAGACCCAGTACTTC.